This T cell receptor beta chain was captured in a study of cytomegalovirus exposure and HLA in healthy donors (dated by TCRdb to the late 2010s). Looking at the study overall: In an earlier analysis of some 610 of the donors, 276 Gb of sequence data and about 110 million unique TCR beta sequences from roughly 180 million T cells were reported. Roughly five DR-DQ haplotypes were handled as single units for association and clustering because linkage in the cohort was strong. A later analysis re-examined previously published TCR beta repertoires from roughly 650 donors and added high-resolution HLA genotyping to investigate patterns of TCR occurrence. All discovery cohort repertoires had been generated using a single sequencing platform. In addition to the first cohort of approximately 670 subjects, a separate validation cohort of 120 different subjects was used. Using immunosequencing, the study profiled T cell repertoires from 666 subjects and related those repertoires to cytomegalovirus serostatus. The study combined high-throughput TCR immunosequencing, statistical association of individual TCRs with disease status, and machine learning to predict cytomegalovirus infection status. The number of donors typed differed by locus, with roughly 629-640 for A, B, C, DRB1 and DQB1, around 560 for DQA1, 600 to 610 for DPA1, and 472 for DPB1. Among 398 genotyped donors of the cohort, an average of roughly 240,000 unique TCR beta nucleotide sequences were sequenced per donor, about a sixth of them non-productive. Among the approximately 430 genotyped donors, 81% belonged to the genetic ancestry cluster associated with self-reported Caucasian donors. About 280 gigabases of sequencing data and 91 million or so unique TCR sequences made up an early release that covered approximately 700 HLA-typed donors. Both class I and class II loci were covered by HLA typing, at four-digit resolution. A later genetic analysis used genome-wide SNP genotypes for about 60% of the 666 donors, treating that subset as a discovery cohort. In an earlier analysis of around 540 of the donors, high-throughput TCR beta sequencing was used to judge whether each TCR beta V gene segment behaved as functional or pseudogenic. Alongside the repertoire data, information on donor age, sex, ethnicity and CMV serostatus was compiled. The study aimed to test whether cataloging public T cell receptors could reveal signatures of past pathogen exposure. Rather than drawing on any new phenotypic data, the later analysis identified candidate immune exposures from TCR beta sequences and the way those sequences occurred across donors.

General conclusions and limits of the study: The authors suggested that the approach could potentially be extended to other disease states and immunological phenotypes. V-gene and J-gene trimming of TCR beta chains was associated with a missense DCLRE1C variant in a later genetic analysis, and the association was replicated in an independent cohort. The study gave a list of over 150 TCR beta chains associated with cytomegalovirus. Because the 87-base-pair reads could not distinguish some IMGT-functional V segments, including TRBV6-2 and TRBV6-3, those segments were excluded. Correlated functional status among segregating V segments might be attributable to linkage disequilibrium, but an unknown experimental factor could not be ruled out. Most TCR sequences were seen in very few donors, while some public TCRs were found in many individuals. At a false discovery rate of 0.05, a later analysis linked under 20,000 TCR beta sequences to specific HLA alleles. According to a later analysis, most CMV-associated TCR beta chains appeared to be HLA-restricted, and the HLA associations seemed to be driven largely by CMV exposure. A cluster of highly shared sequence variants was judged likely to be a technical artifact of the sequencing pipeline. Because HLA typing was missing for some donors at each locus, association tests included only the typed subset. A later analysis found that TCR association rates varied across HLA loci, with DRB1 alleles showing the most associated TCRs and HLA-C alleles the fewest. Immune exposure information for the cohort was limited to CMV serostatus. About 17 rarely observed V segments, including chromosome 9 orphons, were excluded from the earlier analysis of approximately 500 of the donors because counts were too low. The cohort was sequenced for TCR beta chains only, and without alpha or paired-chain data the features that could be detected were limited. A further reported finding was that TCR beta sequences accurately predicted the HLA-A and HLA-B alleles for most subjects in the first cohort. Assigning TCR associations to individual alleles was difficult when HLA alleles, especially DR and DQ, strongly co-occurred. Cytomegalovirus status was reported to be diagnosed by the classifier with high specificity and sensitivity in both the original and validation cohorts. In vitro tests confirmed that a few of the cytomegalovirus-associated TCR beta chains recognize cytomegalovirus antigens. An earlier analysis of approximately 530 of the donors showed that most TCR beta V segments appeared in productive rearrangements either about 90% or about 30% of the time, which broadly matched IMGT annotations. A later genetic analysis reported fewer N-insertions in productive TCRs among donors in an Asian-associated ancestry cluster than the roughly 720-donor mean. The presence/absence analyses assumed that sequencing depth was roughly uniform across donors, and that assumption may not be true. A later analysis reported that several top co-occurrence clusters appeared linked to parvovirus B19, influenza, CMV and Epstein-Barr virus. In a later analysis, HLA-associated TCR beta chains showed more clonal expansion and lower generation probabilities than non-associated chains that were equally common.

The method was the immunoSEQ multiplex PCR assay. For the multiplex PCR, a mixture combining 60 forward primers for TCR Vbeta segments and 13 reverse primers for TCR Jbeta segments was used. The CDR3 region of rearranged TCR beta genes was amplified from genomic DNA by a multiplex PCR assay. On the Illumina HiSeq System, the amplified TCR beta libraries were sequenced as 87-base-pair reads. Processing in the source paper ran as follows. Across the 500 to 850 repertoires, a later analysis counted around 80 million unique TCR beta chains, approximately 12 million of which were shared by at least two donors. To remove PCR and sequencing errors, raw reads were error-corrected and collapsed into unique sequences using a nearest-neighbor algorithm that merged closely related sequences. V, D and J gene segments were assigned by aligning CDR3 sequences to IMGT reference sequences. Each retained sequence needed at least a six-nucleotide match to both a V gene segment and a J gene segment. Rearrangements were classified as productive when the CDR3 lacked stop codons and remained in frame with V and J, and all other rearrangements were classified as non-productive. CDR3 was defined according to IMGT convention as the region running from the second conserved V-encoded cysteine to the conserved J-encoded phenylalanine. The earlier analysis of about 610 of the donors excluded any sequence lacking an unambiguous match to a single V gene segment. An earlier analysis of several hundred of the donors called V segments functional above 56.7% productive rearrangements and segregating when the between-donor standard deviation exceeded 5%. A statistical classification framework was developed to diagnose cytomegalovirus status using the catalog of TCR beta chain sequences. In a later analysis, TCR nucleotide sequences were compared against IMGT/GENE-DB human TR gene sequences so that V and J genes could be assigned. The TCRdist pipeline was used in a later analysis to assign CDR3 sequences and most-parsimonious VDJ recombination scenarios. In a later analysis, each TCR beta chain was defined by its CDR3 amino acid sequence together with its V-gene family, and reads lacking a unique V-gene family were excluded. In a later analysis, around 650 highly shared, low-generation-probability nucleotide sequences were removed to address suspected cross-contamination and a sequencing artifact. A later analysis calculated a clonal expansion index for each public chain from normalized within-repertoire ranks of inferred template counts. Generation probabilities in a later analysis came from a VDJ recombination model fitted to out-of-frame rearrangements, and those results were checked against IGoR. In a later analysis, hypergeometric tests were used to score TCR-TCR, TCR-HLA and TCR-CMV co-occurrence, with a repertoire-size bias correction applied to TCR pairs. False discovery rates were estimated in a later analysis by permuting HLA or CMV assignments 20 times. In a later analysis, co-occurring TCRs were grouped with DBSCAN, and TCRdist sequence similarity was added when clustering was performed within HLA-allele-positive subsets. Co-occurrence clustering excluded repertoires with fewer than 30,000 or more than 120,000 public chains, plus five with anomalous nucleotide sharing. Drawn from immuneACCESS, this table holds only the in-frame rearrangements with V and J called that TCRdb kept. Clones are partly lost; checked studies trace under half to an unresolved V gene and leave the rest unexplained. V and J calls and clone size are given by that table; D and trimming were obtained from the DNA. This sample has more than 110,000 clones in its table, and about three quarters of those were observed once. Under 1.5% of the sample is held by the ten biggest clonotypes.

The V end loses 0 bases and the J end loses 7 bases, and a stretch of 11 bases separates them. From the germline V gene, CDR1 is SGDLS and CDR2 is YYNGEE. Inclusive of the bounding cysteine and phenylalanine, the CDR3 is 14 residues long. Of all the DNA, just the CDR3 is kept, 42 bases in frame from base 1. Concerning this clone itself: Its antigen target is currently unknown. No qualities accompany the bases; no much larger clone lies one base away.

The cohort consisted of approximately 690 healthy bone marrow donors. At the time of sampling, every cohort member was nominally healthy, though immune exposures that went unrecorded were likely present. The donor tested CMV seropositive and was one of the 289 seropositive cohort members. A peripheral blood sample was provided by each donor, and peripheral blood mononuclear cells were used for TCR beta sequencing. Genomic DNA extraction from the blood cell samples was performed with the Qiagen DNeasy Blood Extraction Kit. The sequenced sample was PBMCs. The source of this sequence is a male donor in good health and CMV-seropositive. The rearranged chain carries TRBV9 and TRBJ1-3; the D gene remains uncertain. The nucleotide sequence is TGTGCCAGCAGCGTAGGGGCAGGCGGGAACACCATATATTTT. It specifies CASSVGAGGNTIYF.